Presented here are 31 T cell receptor beta chains from one specimen sequenced in a study of blood T cell repertoires in COVID-19. Here immunoSEQ multiplex PCR was the method, and the copy in TCRdb shows in-frame clones only, minus some. The table has about 360,000 clones, around 87% seen once. Sequenced: peripheral blood. The receptors stem from a human donor in a cohort sampled during active COVID-19.

The chain uses TRBV4-2 and TRBJ2-5; 11 bases are shared with TRBD2. There are 16 residues in the CDR3. The germline CDR1 and CDR2 sequences are LGHNA and YNFKEQ. J gave up 4 bases and V 0 bases, and 4 bases lay outside the gene matches. The CDR3 protein is CASSQDETSGGETQYF. The CDR3 nucleotides are TGTGCCAGCAGCCAAGACGAAACTAGCGGGGGAGAGACCCAGTACTTC.

V is TRBV30 and J is TRBJ1-2; D is uncertain. Germline CDR1 GTSNPN, CDR2 SVGIG (reference sequence). The ends were cut back, 1 base at V and 4 bases at J, with 16 bases in the middle. CDR3 length: 15 amino acids. DNA of the CDR3: TGTGCCTGGAGTGCCTCTCTAAGTCGCTCCTATGGCTACACCTTC. It yields the protein CAWSASLSRSYGYTF.

The rearrangement links TRBV7-9 to TRBJ1-5, with D perhaps matching TRBD1 (5 bases). Germline V gene data show CDR1 as SEHNR and CDR2 as FQNEAQ (reference sequence). V was shortened by 5 bases and J by 5 bases, with 13 bases between the two germline ends. The CDR3 is 14 amino acids. The CDR3 loop reads CASSAQGGDQPQHF. CDR3 DNA: TGTGCCAGCAGCGCGCAGGGTGGAGATCAGCCCCAGCATTTT.

The chain uses TRBV25-1 and TRBJ2-5; TRBD1 aligns across 10 bases. V shed 6 bases and J 4 bases; nucleotides not matched to a gene: 14. CDR3 length: 17 residues. CDR1 and CDR2 (germline): MGHDK, SYGVNS. The CDR3 region has the DNA TGTGCCAGCAGCAACGACGGGACAGGGGTTCGGGGAGAGACCCAGTACTTC. Translated, it gives CASSNDGTGVRGETQYF.

V and J are TRBV5-4 and TRBJ2-1; TRBD2 agrees at 7 bases. With V trimmed by 1 base and J by 7 bases, 5 bases remained unmatched. Germline-derived CDR1 and CDR2 are SGHNT and YYREEE (reference sequence). This CDR3 has 14 amino acids. The CDR3 DNA reads TGTGCCAGCAGCTTGTCGACTAGCTATAATGAGCAGTTCTTC. Amino acids: CASSLSTSYNEQFF.

CDR3: CSADSNYEQYF. The CDR3 bases are TGCAGCGCCGACAGTAACTACGAGCAGTACTTC. This chain connects TRBV29-1 to TRBJ2-7; tentatively, D is TRBD1 (5 bases). Germline V lookup: CDR1 SQVTM, CDR2 ANQGSEA. V lost 7 bases to trimming and J lost 3 bases, with 10 bases between them. This CDR3 is 11 amino acids long.

The sample holds many counts of this clone. The chain recombines TRBV2 with TRBJ1-2, with 7 bases identical to TRBD1. The trim removed 6 bases at V and 2 bases at J, leaving 6 bases unmatched. Germline CDR1 is SNHLY and CDR2 is FYNNEI. The CDR3 contains 14 residues. This CDR3 reads CASRRGTVNYGYTF. The CDR3 nucleotides read TGTGCCAGCAGACGTGGGACAGTCAACTATGGCTACACCTTC.

The V and J genes are TRBV11-2 and TRBJ2-3, with D maybe TRBD1 (5 bases). The germline CDR1 and CDR2 sequences are SGHAT and FQNNGV. This CDR3 is 11 amino acids long. Trimming pared 3 bases from V and 9 bases from J, leaving 7 bases between. In nucleotides, the CDR3 is TGTGCCAGCAGCTTTGGGGCCACGCAGTATTTT. This translates into CASSFGATQYF.

The V gene is TRBV19, the J gene TRBJ1-5; 9 nucleotides match TRBD1. This CDR3 has 14 amino acids. Germline CDR1 LNHDA, CDR2 SQIVND (reference sequence). The junction had 7 bases not matched to a gene; V was cut back by 7 bases and J by 6 bases. In DNA, the CDR3 is TGTGCCAGTAAGGGACAGGGTAAGGTTCAGCCCCAGCATTTT. This encodes CASKGQGKVQPQHF.

The chain combines TRBV11-2 with TRBJ1-1; D is uncertain. Trimming took off 5 bases at V and 3 bases at J, with 19 bases between the two ends. The CDR3 spans 16 residues. From germline, CDR1 is SGHAT and CDR2 FQNNGV. DNA of the CDR3: TGTGCCAGCAGCCCCCAGAGGGAGGGAAAGGACACTGAAGCTTTCTTT. It codes for CASSPQREGKDTEAFF.

V gene TRBV14 combines with J gene TRBJ1-1, with D unresolved. Trimming took 4 bases from V and 1 from J, leaving 22 bases between them. The CDR3 spans 18 residues. Per germline, CDR1 SGHDN and CDR2 FVKESK. CDR3 nucleotide sequence: TGTGCCAGCAGCCCCCTTGTCCGGGAACCCCCGACGAACACTGAAGCTTTCTTT. As protein: CASSPLVREPPTNTEAFF.

The chain employs TRBV9 and TRBJ1-4; 7 positions match TRBD1. The length of the CDR3 is 17 residues. With 4 bases clipped from V and 5 bases from J, the junction kept 14 bases outside the gene matches. Germline CDR1 is SGDLS and CDR2 is YYNGEE. Written as DNA, the CDR3 is TGTGCCAGCAGCCTAGGGGGCTTGGGCATAAACAATGAAAAACTGTTTTTT. Amino acid sequence: CASSLGGLGINNEKLFF.

This clone came up once. V gene TRBV10-3 combines with J gene TRBJ1-6; a weak D match, TRBD1 (6 bases). V was clipped by 5 bases and J by 7 bases, with 21 bases between them. The CDR3 has 17 amino acids. The germline V gene has CDR1 ENHRY and CDR2 SYGVKD. The CDR3 protein is CAISRKLGGLENSPLHF. The CDR3 coding sequence is TGTGCCATCAGTAGGAAGTTGGGGGGGCTGGAGAATTCACCCCTCCACTTT.

V usage is TRBV25-1 and J usage is TRBJ2-3, with D possibly matching TRBD2 (5 bases). V shed 6 bases and J shed 7 bases, with 8 bases lying between them. The CDR3 contains 11 residues. In germline, CDR1 is MGHDK, CDR2 SYGVNS. The CDR3: CASRGLNTQYF. DNA of the CDR3: TGTGCCAGCAGAGGACTTAATACGCAGTATTTT.

The rearrangement joins TRBV30 to TRBJ1-5; perhaps TRBD1 as D (6 bases). The germline CDR1 and CDR2 sequences are GTSNPN and SVGIG (reference sequence). The V gene lost 5 bases and the J gene lost 4 bases, with 21 bases spanning the gap. CDR3 length: 16 residues. The CDR3 DNA reads TGTGCCTGGGGTACTCGGACAGATGGCGGGAATCAGCCCCAGCATTTT. It yields the protein CAWGTRTDGGNQPQHF. Drawing the rest from reference TRBV30 and TRBJ1-5, the complete variable domain is SQTIHQWPATLVQPVGSPLSLECTVEGTSNPNLYWYRQAAGRGLQLLFYSVGIGQISSEVPQNLSASRPQDRQFILSSKKLLLSDSGFYLCAWGTRTDGGNQPQHFGDGTRLSIL.

The J gene is TRBJ1-2, the V gene TRBV27; 7 positions agree with TRBD1. From germline, CDR1 is MNHEY and CDR2 SMNVEV (reference sequence). Trimming took 4 bases from V and 3 from J; bases not matched to a gene: 8. The CDR3 extends over 15 amino acids. In nucleotides, the CDR3 is TGTGCCAGCAGTTCAGACAGGGAGTTTGACTATGGCTACACCTTC. Protein sequence: CASSSDREFDYGYTF.

CDR3 bases: TGTGCCAGCAGCCCCCGGGACAGGGTTTACCCAACTAATGAAAAACTGTTTTTT. This encodes CASSPRDRVYPTNEKLFF. The rearrangement uses TRBV7-9 and TRBJ1-4; TRBD1 matches at 9 bases. The ends lost 5 bases at V and 0 bases at J; junction bases unmatched: 10. The germline gives CDR1 SEHNR, CDR2 FQNEAQ (reference sequence). The CDR3 runs 18 residues.

The chain carries TRBV4-2 and TRBJ2-7; TRBD2 aligns across 8 bases. V shed 0 bases, J shed 4 bases, and the junction held 5 bases outside the gene matches. CDR1 and CDR2 (germline): LGHNA, YNFKEQ. This CDR3 has 15 residues. CDR3 bases: TGTGCCAGCAGCCAAGATCCGTCGGGAGGGTACGAGCAGTACTTC. This gives the protein CASSQDPSGGYEQYF.

The chain carries TRBV5-1 and TRBJ2-3, with D unclear. Trimming left V 0 bases short and J 2 bases short, with 10 bases between. CDR3 size: 15 residues. The germline CDR1 and CDR2 sequences are SGHRS and YFSETQ. In DNA form, the CDR3 reads TGCGCCAGCAGCTTGGTCCCCCTTCTCACAGATACGCAGTATTTT. Encoded protein: CASSLVPLLTDTQYF.

The chain joins TRBV5-1 to TRBJ2-5; 10 nucleotides line up with TRBD1. Trimming at V came to 4 bases and at J to 4 bases, leaving 7 bases not matched to a gene. Germline CDR1 reads SGHRS; CDR2 reads YFSETQ. This CDR3 contains 15 residues. CDR3: CASSGGDRGRETQYF. The DNA of the CDR3 is TGCGCCAGCAGCGGGGGTGACAGGGGGCGAGAGACCCAGTACTTC.

At least ten counts were recorded for this clone. The V call is TRBV19, the J call TRBJ2-2, with 7 bases matching TRBD1. Germline CDR1 is LNHDA and CDR2 is SQIVND (reference sequence). J was trimmed by 3 bases and V by 7 bases; bases with no gene match: 8. The CDR3 is 15 amino acids. The CDR3 region has the DNA TGTGCCAGTATGGATAGGGACAGTTACACCGGGGAGCTGTTTTTT. Its translation: CASMDRDSYTGELFF.

V and J are TRBV7-2 and TRBJ1-3; D perhaps matches TRBD1 (5 bases). V was cut by 1 base and J by 1 base, with 8 bases left in between. The CDR3 length is 15 residues. From germline, CDR1 is SGHTA and CDR2 FQGNSA. The CDR3 here is CASSLDRFSGNTIYF. The CDR3 DNA reads TGTGCCAGCAGCTTAGACAGGTTTTCTGGAAACACCATATATTTT.

This clone was counted once. The gene calls are TRBV6-5 and TRBJ2-7, with a weak D call TRBD1 (7 bases). Deletions cut 0 bases from V and 2 bases from J, with 14 bases between. The CDR3 consists of 16 residues. Germline CDR1 is MNHEY and CDR2 is SVGAGI. The CDR3 protein is CASSYSGGQGAYEQYF. The CDR3 DNA is TGTGCCAGCAGTTACTCCGGGGGCCAGGGGGCCTACGAGCAGTACTTC.

The V and J genes are TRBV4-2 and TRBJ2-1; D remains unclear. This CDR3 comprises 16 residues. V was clipped by 5 bases and J by 9 bases, with 23 bases between them. Germline V CDR1 and CDR2: LGHNA, YNFKEQ. The DNA of the CDR3 is TGTGCCAGCAGCTTTGGCTCGCTAGAAGGCAATAGTGAGCAGTTCTTC. Translation gives CASSFGSLEGNSEQFF.

The V gene is TRBV11-2, the J gene TRBJ1-2; the D is unclear. V lost 0 bases and J lost 2, with 4 bases in between. CDR3 length equals 13 residues. Germline V gene sequence: CDR1 SGHAT, CDR2 FQNNGV. CDR3 sequence: CASSLDRNYGYTF. The DNA for the CDR3 is TGTGCCAGCAGCTTAGACAGAAACTATGGCTACACCTTC.

This chain connects TRBV6-5 to TRBJ2-7; 10 nucleotides align to TRBD2. The CDR3 has 14 amino acids. V dropped 6 bases and J dropped 5; count of bases not matched to a gene: 7. The germline V gene encodes CDR1 MNHEY and CDR2 SVGAGI. The DNA of the CDR3 is TGTGCCAGCAGATCCGGGACTAGCGCCCACGAGCAGTACTTC. Translated, it gives CASRSGTSAHEQYF.

The chain employs TRBV3-1 (or the pseudogene TRBV3-2) and TRBJ2-7; D may be TRBD2 (5 bases). This CDR3 region has 15 residues. Germline V lookup: CDR1 LGHDT, CDR2 YNNKEL (reference sequence). Trimming took off 5 bases at V and 2 bases at J, with 16 bases between the two ends. As DNA, the CDR3 is TGTGCCAGCAGCGCCGGTCCCGGGGTAGCCTACGAGCAGTACTTC. It encodes CASSAGPGVAYEQYF.

The chain employs TRBV18 and TRBJ1-3, with 9 nucleotides matching TRBD1. Germline values: CDR1 KGHSH, CDR2 LQKENI. This CDR3 has 17 residues. V lost 1 base to trimming and J lost 2 bases; unmatched junction nucleotides: 6. CDR3: CASSPQIQGATGNTIYF. The CDR3 bases are TGTGCCAGCTCACCACAAATACAGGGGGCAACTGGAAACACCATATATTTT.

The chain has TRBV5-4 and TRBJ1-2; D is undetermined. The CDR3 is 15 amino acids. CDR1 is SGHNT and CDR2 is YYREEE in the germline V gene (reference sequence). V gave up 0 bases and J gave up 8 bases, with 17 bases separating them. Here the CDR3 reads CASSLEVWVRGGYTF. CDR3 in DNA: TGTGCCAGCAGCTTGGAAGTCTGGGTTCGAGGGGGCTACACCTTC. Full variable domain (outside the CDR3, taken from reference TRBV5-4 and TRBJ1-2): ETGVTQSPTHLIKTRGQQVTLRCSSQSGHNTVSWYQQALGQGPQFIFQYYREEENGRGNFPPRFSGLQFPNYSSELNVNALELDDSALYLCASSLEVWVRGGYTFGSGTRLTVV.

This chain links TRBV9 with TRBJ2-5, with 7 bases lining up with TRBD2. This CDR3 has 15 amino acids. From germline, CDR1 is SGDLS and CDR2 YYNGEE. Trimming at V came to 0 bases and at J to 1 base, leaving 3 bases not matched to a gene. This CDR3 is CASSVAGGLQETQYF. The CDR3 DNA reads TGTGCCAGCAGCGTAGCGGGGGGACTCCAAGAGACCCAGTACTTC.

The chain employs TRBV5-4 and TRBJ1-6; D perhaps matches TRBD1 (5 bases). V dropped 4 bases and J dropped 7 bases, with 6 bases sitting between them. Germline V CDR1 and CDR2: SGHNT, YYREEE (reference sequence). The CDR3 is 12 amino acids. In nucleotides, the CDR3 is TGTGCCAGCAGCCGACAGAATTCACCCCTCCACTTT. Translation: CASSRQNSPLHF.